These 8 T cell receptor beta chains were sequenced from one sample in a study of post-analysis software for immune sequencing data. Findings and limits, study-wide: Five TRBV segments (TRBV5-6, TRBV5-1 and TRBV20-1 among them) occurred more frequently in patients than in controls.

Incorporated into the TCR beta cDNA libraries were unique molecular identifiers, which served to reduce PCR and sequencing biases. MiXCR, applied by TCRdb to the PCR reads, yields one record per CDR3 protein. Among approximately 350,000 distinct CDR3 sequences, 30% to 45% were seen once, and the ten largest hold under 15%. These receptors are not linked to any known antigen. The material sequenced was blood. These receptors all stem from a girl aged 5 to 17 with multiple sclerosis.

This chain uses TRBV5-1 with TRBJ2-1; TRBD1 is a possible D gene (8 bases). V was clipped by 4 bases and J by 9 bases, with 17 bases between them. Per germline, CDR1 SGHRS and CDR2 YFSETQ. This CDR3 spans 14 amino acids. In DNA, the CDR3 is TGCGCCAGCAGCGACCTGACAGGGGAGGGTGAGCAGTTCTTC. Its protein product is CASSDLTGEGEQFF.

This clonotype has only a few counts. The gene calls are TRBV20-1 and TRBJ2-1, with 13 bases lining up with TRBD2. The CDR3 covers 14 residues. The germline V gene has CDR1 DFQATT and CDR2 SNEGSKA (reference sequence). Trimming at V came to 5 bases and at J to 7 bases, leaving 5 bases not matched to a gene. The CDR3 sequence: CSARLAGGSNEQFF. The CDR3 DNA reads TGCAGTGCTCGACTAGCGGGGGGATCTAATGAGCAGTTCTTC.

This clonotype was detected a few times. V and J are TRBV7-8 and TRBJ2-3, with TRBD2 identical over 9 bases. The V and J ends lost 4 bases and 2 bases, in that order; junction bases with no gene match: 4. Germline-derived CDR1 and CDR2 are SGHVS and FQNEAQ. The CDR3 runs 15 residues. The CDR3 bases are TGTGCCAGCAGCTCCCGACTAGCGGTCACAGATACGCAGTATTTT. Protein: CASSSRLAVTDTQYF.

The DNA for the CDR3 is TGTGCCAGCAGTGAAGGAAGTTCTGGGGAGACCCAGTACTTC. Its protein product is CASSEGSSGETQYF. V is TRBV6-1 and J is TRBJ2-7; D unresolved. The J call could be wrong; TRBJ2-5 is a better fit for the DNA end. The CDR3 runs to 14 residues. Germline CDR1 MNHNS, CDR2 SASEGT.

There are a few counts of this clonotype. This chain uses TRBV4-3 with TRBJ2-1; 8 nucleotides match TRBD1. This CDR3 region has 17 residues. Germline trimming cut 0 bases from V and 2 bases from J; bases unmatched to any gene: 6. CDR1 and CDR2 from the germline V gene are LGHNA and YSLEER. CDR3 nucleotide sequence: TGCGCCAGCAGCCAAGATTTGACAGGGGTTACCTACAATGAGCAGTTCTTC. It translates to CASSQDLTGVTYNEQFF.

This clonotype was recorded only once. This rearrangement joins TRBV11-1 to TRBJ1-2, with 9 nucleotides matching TRBD1. Germline lookup yields CDR1 SGHAT and CDR2 FQDESV (reference sequence). The CDR3 runs to 14 residues. V gave up 0 bases and J gave up 7 bases; unmatched junction bases: 3. Written as DNA, the CDR3 is TGTGCCAGCAGCTTAGCAGGGACAGGGAGTGGCTACACCTTC. Protein sequence: CASSLAGTGSGYTF.

This chain connects TRBV5-1 to TRBJ1-2, with D unclear. Germline values: CDR1 SGHRS, CDR2 YFSETQ. Trimming stripped 2 bases from V and 6 bases from J, with 11 bases between. The CDR3 totals 13 residues. This CDR3 reads CASSFSDSDGYTF. CDR3 bases: TGCGCCAGCAGCTTTTCGGATTCGGATGGCTACACCTTC. Filled out from reference TRBV5-1 and TRBJ1-2, the complete variable domain reads KAGVTQTPRYLIKTRGQQVTLSCSPISGHRSVSWYQQTPGQGLQFLFEYFSETQRNKGNFPGRFSGRQFSNSRSEMNVSTLELGDSALYLCASSFSDSDGYTFGSGTRLTVV.

V and J are TRBV29-1 and TRBJ2-3; D not resolved. In germline, CDR1 is SQVTM, CDR2 ANQGSEA. Trimming removed 7 bases at V and 6 bases at J, with 11 bases between. The CDR3 contains 11 residues. The CDR3 region is CSGGLADTQYF. The CDR3 DNA reads as TGCAGCGGGGGATTGGCCGATACGCAGTATTTT.